This entry features one T cell receptor beta chain sequence. In the source study's methods: Researchers report that nucleated cell counts were estimated from reference gene primer amplification. Repertoires were generated with immunoSEQ multiplex PCR, while TCRdb's copy carries only in-frame clones and drops some. The D gene and trimming were derived from the DNA, and the V and J assignments and clone size from that table. The sample carries roughly 430,000 clones, approximately 88% recorded once. These data are taken from a study of blood T cell repertoires in COVID-19. Study information: Nucleic acid was either cDNA or gDNA, and it came from T cells, B-cell-depleted T cells, or PBMCs.

This study enrolled people aged roughly 18 to 90 from approximately 25 US geographic areas. Assignments of participants to cohorts depended upon their own reported clinical history. The trim removed 5 bases at V and 7 bases at J, leaving 6 bases unmatched. Germline V CDR1 and CDR2: MRHNA, SNTAGT. There are 14 residues in the CDR3. The material sequenced was PBMCs or T cells enriched from blood (not recorded which). This chain connects TRBV6-4 to TRBJ1-2, with TRBD1 identical over 11 bases. The TCR sequence derives from a middle-aged woman with acute COVID-19. CDR3 bases: TGTGCCAGCAGTCCGGACAGGGGGCTAGGTGGCTACACCTTC. Amino acids: CASSPDRGLGGYTF.